This T cell receptor (beta chain) was profiled in a study of shared clonotypes between healthy human individuals. Whole-study context: Each donor's CD8 memory used one plate, CD8 naive two, each CD4 subset three.

There are 13 residues in the CDR3. Germline loops: CDR1 SGHAT, CDR2 FQNNGV. V lost 7 bases, J lost 8 bases, and 9 bases stayed unmatched. This clone was found a few times. CD4+ cells were split into CD45RA+ naive and CD45RA-negative memory subsets. This table comes from immunoSEQ multiplex PCR, and its TCRdb copy is limited to in-frame clones, with some not included. The sample comprises about a million clones, 70% to 80% of which are singletons, and 0.89% rests with the top ten. V gene TRBV11-2 combines with J gene TRBJ1-2, with 8 bases that match TRBD1. The origin of this receptor is a man aged 18 to 30 in good health. Some clones in this sample may be carry-over from other donors' samples. Sequencing input: memory CD4+ T cells from PBMCs. Specified subset: CD45RA-negative fraction. In nucleotides, the CDR3 is TGTGCCAGCATCGGACAGGGCGAGGCAGGCTACACCTTC. Translating it yields CASIGQGEAGYTF.